This TCR beta chain is drawn from a study of T cell responses to AZD1222 COVID-19 vaccine. The study, taken as a whole, reports: There were mostly white British donors and more females than males, and clonal diversity was possibly underestimated. Variant regions that are unmutated are reportedly the target of nearly half of spike-specific TCRs.

As concerns this clone: Its antigen is still unknown.

Looked up from germline, CDR1 is KGHSH and CDR2 is LQKENI. V trimming: 2 bases; J trimming: 7 bases; junction bases outside the gene matches: 7. CDR3 length: 14 residues. Here immunoSEQ multiplex PCR was the method, and the copy in TCRdb shows in-frame clones only, minus some. Of fewer than 150,000 clones in the sample, 88% were seen once. The source material was peripheral blood, sampled 28 days after the second AZD1222 dose. The chain recombines TRBV18 with TRBJ1-2, with TRBD1 matching over 7 bases. The TCR originated in an adult who received the AZD1222 COVID-19 vaccine. The CDR3 reads CASSPGTDTAGYTF. In DNA, the CDR3 is TGTGCCAGCTCACCAGGGACAGACACTGCTGGCTACACCTTC.